This TCR beta chain derives from a study of control samples from healthy donors and cancer patients (dated by TCRdb to 2020 to 2022). The library was built by means of the immunoSEQ multiplex PCR assay. TCRdb took this table from immuneACCESS and kept in-frame rearrangements with V and J called. Such tables lack part of the clones; where checked against another copy, unresolved V genes explain under half of the gap, and the rest is unexplained. The sample profile shows 350,000 to 450,000 clones; approximately 92% of them were found once. The top ten hold 5.5% to 8% of the sample. From the germline V gene, CDR1 is MNHEY and CDR2 is SVGAGI. The CDR3 holds 14 amino acids from the cysteine to the phenylalanine. Left in the record is the CDR3 DNA by itself, 42 bases read in frame from the first base. V sheds 6 bases and J sheds 1 base, leaving 12 bases between their ends. Notes on this clone: Its binding antigen is unknown. Base qualities are not at hand, and no much larger clone is one base apart.

The sequenced sample was PBMCs. The chain links TRBV6-5 with TRBJ1-1, with no D gene named confidently. The TCR originated in a man aged 35 to 55 with head and neck cancer. The CDR3 region reads CASRDPPGNTEAFF. Here is the DNA: TGTGCCAGCAGGGACCCCCCCGGGAACACTGAAGCTTTCTTT.